One sample yielded the 18 T cell receptor beta chains listed below, sequenced in a study of CD8+ T cells in alopecia areata (dated by TCRdb to 2017 to 2018). The library relied on the immunoSEQ multiplex PCR assay. RNA was extracted from all samples and reverse transcribed into cDNA as template for TCR sequencing. TCRdb obtained this table from immuneACCESS and retained in-frame rearrangements with V and J assigned. These tables miss some clones; where compared with another copy, unresolved V genes account for less than half of the shortfall, and the remainder is unexplained. The sample records roughly 100,000 clones, roughly three fifths of which are singletons. The biggest ten clones account for around 15% of the sample. According to the study, the label for this sample's treatment or condition signals: oral pan-JAK inhibitor, 5-10 mg twice daily. This sample comprised CD8+ T cells sorted from blood, obtained at roughly week 55, from a patient treated with tofacitinib. Receptors originate from a human donor with alopecia areata.

This chain joins TRBV30 and TRBJ1-1; 11 bases match TRBD1. The CDR3 loop spans 15 amino acids. Germline V CDR1 and CDR2: GTSNPN, SVGIG (reference sequence). V shed 2 bases and J 5 bases; nucleotides not matched to a gene: 7. The CDR3 DNA reads TGTGCCTGGAGTCGGGACAGGGGGACAGTAACTGAAGCTTTCTTT. It specifies CAWSRDRGTVTEAFF.

The rearrangement uses TRBV5-4 and TRBJ1-2, with D perhaps TRBD1 (5 bases). This CDR3 is 13 amino acids long. Trimming took off 9 bases at V and 6 bases at J, with 18 bases between the two ends. The germline CDR1 and CDR2 sequences are SGHNT and YYREEE (reference sequence). The CDR3 spells CATNPRGVDGYTF. CDR3 nucleotides: TGTGCCACCAACCCGCGGGGGGTAGATGGCTACACCTTC. Supplemented by reference TRBV5-4 and TRBJ1-2, the full variable domain reads ETGVTQSPTHLIKTRGQQVTLRCSSQSGHNTVSWYQQALGQGPQFIFQYYREEENGRGNFPPRFSGLQFPNYSSELNVNALELDDSALYLCATNPRGVDGYTFGSGTRLTVV.

The chain uses TRBV6-1 and TRBJ1-5; TRBD1 matches 9 bases. The germline V gene encodes CDR1 MNHNS and CDR2 SASEGT. CDR3 length: 18 amino acids. V lost 2 bases, J lost 0 bases, and 8 bases stayed unmatched. The chain's CDR3 is CASSERGTGTNSNQPQHF. CDR3 in DNA: TGTGCCAGCAGTGAAAGGGGGACAGGGACTAATAGCAATCAGCCCCAGCATTTT.

This rearrangement joins TRBV27 to TRBJ2-7; no clear D. The V end lost 0 bases, the J end lost 0 bases, and 6 bases lay between the germline ends. From germline, CDR1 is MNHEY and CDR2 SMNVEV (reference sequence). The CDR3 totals 14 residues. The CDR3 loop reads CASSLSGRSYEQYF. The CDR3 region has the DNA TGTGCCAGCAGTTTATCTGGCCGCTCCTACGAGCAGTACTTC.

V gene TRBV5-8 combines with J gene TRBJ1-1; the match to TRBD1 covers 9 bases. V dropped 4 bases and J dropped 6; count of bases not matched to a gene: 7. CDR1 is SGHTS, CDR2 YDEGEE, per germline. The CDR3 is 14 residues long. CDR3: CASSPTGGVPEAFF. The CDR3 region has the DNA TGTGCCAGCAGCCCGACAGGGGGGGTACCTGAAGCTTTCTTT.

The chain is built from TRBV27 and TRBJ2-1; D is unresolved. Trimming shortened V by 5 bases and J by 4 bases, and 12 bases separated the two germline ends. Germline V gene sequence: CDR1 MNHEY, CDR2 SMNVEV (reference sequence). The CDR3 is 14 residues long. CDR3 region: CASSPLSRYNEQFF. CDR3 DNA sequence: TGTGCCAGCAGTCCCCTCTCTAGGTACAATGAGCAGTTCTTC.

The gene calls are TRBV13 and TRBJ1-2, with 7 bases aligning to TRBD1. The CDR3 runs to 15 residues. The J segment lost 3 bases and the V segment lost 5 bases, leaving 9 bases of the junction unmatched. Germline assignment: CDR1 PRHDT and CDR2 FYEKMQ (reference sequence). The CDR3 spells CASSPETGRDYGYTF. In DNA, the CDR3 is TGTGCCAGCAGCCCCGAGACAGGGCGGGACTATGGCTACACCTTC. Based on the CDR3 plus reference TRBV13 and TRBJ1-2, the full variable domain is AAGVIQSPRHLIKEKRETATLKCYPIPRHDTVYWYQQGPGQDPQFLISFYEKMQSDKGSIPDRFSAQQFSDYHSELNMSSLELGDSALYFCASSPETGRDYGYTFGSGTRLTVV.

The V call is TRBV30, the J call TRBJ2-3; the match to TRBD1 covers 10 bases. This CDR3 is 15 amino acids long. V lost 6 bases and J lost 3; bases outside the gene matches: 9. The germline V gene encodes CDR1 GTSNPN and CDR2 SVGIG (reference sequence). CDR3 in amino acids: CACSQGTGETDTQYF. The CDR3 coding sequence is TGTGCCTGCTCCCAGGGGACAGGGGAGACAGATACGCAGTATTTT.

This clone occurred a few times. The chain has TRBV29-1 and TRBJ2-2; a weak D match, TRBD1 (5 bases). This CDR3 is built from 13 residues. Germline CDR1 SQVTM, CDR2 ANQGSEA. Trimming left V 5 bases short and J 5 bases short, with 12 bases between. The CDR3 coding sequence is TGCAGCGTTAGGGGAAGGCGTACCGGGGAGCTGTTTTTT. It specifies CSVRGRRTGELFF.

The chain joins TRBV13 to TRBJ1-1, with D perhaps TRBD1 (5 bases). In germline, CDR1 is PRHDT, CDR2 FYEKMQ (reference sequence). V was shortened by 5 bases and J by 3 bases, with 19 bases between the two germline ends. The CDR3 loop spans 16 amino acids. CDR3 coding DNA: TGTGCCAGCAGCCTCAACCCGGGGCGCGAGGACACTGAAGCTTTCTTT. This gives the protein CASSLNPGREDTEAFF.

The chain is built from TRBV13 and TRBJ1-1; D possibly corresponds to TRBD1 (5 bases). The CDR3 covers 12 residues. Germline V CDR1 and CDR2: PRHDT, FYEKMQ (reference sequence). V lost 2 bases, J lost 5 bases, and 6 bases lay in between. The CDR3: CASSLRGTEAFF. The DNA for the CDR3 is TGTGCCAGCAGCTTAAGGGGAACTGAAGCTTTCTTT.

The chain links TRBV2 to TRBJ2-1, with D perhaps TRBD2 (6 bases). The CDR3 extends over 12 amino acids. Germline assignment: CDR1 SNHLY and CDR2 FYNNEI. V was cut by 7 bases and J by 6 bases, with 10 bases left in between. The CDR3 DNA follows: TGTGCCAGCATGGAGGGGAGCAATGAGCAGTTCTTC. Its translation is CASMEGSNEQFF.

This clone was observed many times. This rearrangement joins TRBV4-1 to TRBJ1-5; 7 nucleotides line up with TRBD1. CDR3 length: 14 residues. Germline V gene lookup returns CDR1 MGHRA and CDR2 YSYEKL. Germline trimming cut 4 bases from V and 16 bases from J; bases unmatched to any gene: 16. In nucleotides, the CDR3 is TGCGCCAGCAGCCTGACTGGCCCCGGGACAGTAAAACATTTT. It specifies CASSLTGPGTVKHF.

The chain employs TRBV6-5 and TRBJ2-1, with 10 bases identical to TRBD1. From germline, CDR1 is MNHEY and CDR2 SVGAGI. J gave up 7 bases and V 5 bases, and 8 bases lay outside the gene matches. CDR3 length equals 15 residues. The CDR3 DNA follows: TGTGCCAGCAGTCCTCAGGACAGGGGGTGGAATGAGCAGTTCTTC. Translated: CASSPQDRGWNEQFF.

In its sample, this clone was seen a few times. The chain has TRBV5-6 and TRBJ2-3; no clear D. The germline V and J ends were trimmed by 2 bases and 0 bases, with 19 bases remaining between them. Germline lookup yields CDR1 SGHDT and CDR2 YYEEEE. This CDR3 region has 18 residues. The CDR3 spells CASSLSSAESISTDTQYF. CDR3 nucleotides: TGTGCCAGCAGCTTATCGTCAGCCGAATCGATTAGCACAGATACGCAGTATTTT.

The chain couples TRBV14 to TRBJ2-1; D gene unclear. This CDR3 spans 11 amino acids. The germline V gene encodes CDR1 SGHDN and CDR2 FVKESK. Trimming pared 3 bases from V and 8 bases from J, leaving 5 bases between. For the CDR3, the DNA is TGTGCCAGCAGCCAGGCGTATGAGCAGTTCTTC. Its translation: CASSQAYEQFF.

The rearrangement joins TRBV6-4 to TRBJ2-1; TRBD1 matches at 7 bases. This CDR3 comprises 14 residues. Unmatched junction bases numbered 14, after V lost 9 bases and J lost 9 bases. The germline V gene has CDR1 MRHNA and CDR2 SNTAGT. The CDR3 DNA reads as TGTGCCAGTTCCCTCGGACAGGAGGTCGGTGAGCAGTTCTTC. Translated: CASSLGQEVGEQFF.

This clone was seen a few times. Other DNA sequences from this sample encode an identical CDR3 as well. The V call is TRBV7-9, the J call TRBJ2-7; TRBD1 matches 8 bases. Germline CDR1 SEHNR, CDR2 FQNEAQ (reference sequence). The V segment lost 0 bases and the J segment 3 bases; nucleotides outside the gene matches: 4. The CDR3 contains 15 residues. The CDR3 here is CASSLARTGYYEQYF. The CDR3 DNA reads as TGTGCCAGCAGCTTAGCGAGGACAGGGTACTACGAGCAGTACTTC.